Listed below are T cell receptor beta chains from one sample, sequenced in a study of human T cells and chemical hapten exposure. TCRdb re-derived calls from the 5' RACE reads in MiXCR, one entry per CDR3 protein. Of about 120,000 distinct CDR3 sequences in the sample, approximately 19% were seen once. These receptors were collected from a human donor in good health. Both conserved end residues are part of each CDR3. A D gene is named only where the DNA matches it firmly. Size tells how often a clone was seen (once, few, many) or the class of an expanded clone, and some rows leave it out.

J gene,V gene,D gene,clone size,CDR3 protein,CDR3 DNA
TRBJ1-1,TRBV29-1,NA,NA,CSVAGILNTEAFF,TGCAGCGTTGCAGGGATCTTGAACACTGAAGCTTTCTTT
TRBJ2-5,TRBV28,NA,NA,CASSQIRQPQETQYF,TGTGCCAGCAGCCAAATTCGACAGCCTCAAGAGACCCAGTACTTC
TRBJ2-1,TRBV19,NA,NA,CASSISPPGPYNEQFF,TGTGCCAGTAGTATATCGCCCCCCGGTCCCTACAATGAGCAGTTCTTC
TRBJ2-3,TRBV11-2,TRBD1,NA,CASSVGQGTDTQYF,TGTGCCAGCAGCGTAGGACAGGGGACAGATACGCAGTATTTT
TRBJ1-2,TRBV7-8,TRBD1,NA,CASSSEQGYYGYTF,TGTGCCAGCAGCTCAGAACAGGGGTACTATGGCTACACCTTC
TRBJ1-3,TRBV18,NA,few,CASSQGPLRSGNTIYF,TGTGCCAGCTCACAGGGTCCCCTTCGCTCTGGAAACACCATATATTTT
TRBJ1-5,TRBV20-1,NA,NA,CSATLINQPQHF,TGCAGTGCTACCCTGATCAATCAGCCCCAGCATTTT
TRBJ1-5,TRBV12-3/TRBV12-4,TRBD1,few,CASSKGQGMSQPQHF,TGTGCCAGCAGTAAGGGACAGGGGATGAGTCAGCCCCAGCATTTT
TRBJ2-7,TRBV29-1,NA,few,CSVAPGAGEQYF,TGCAGCGTTGCCCCGGGGGCGGGCGAGCAGTACTTC
TRBJ2-7,TRBV5-5,TRBD2,few,CASSFLWRQREYEQYF,TGTGCCAGCAGCTTTCTCTGGCGTCAGCGGGAGTACGAGCAGTACTTC
TRBJ1-3,TRBV7-2,NA,few,CASSPQSTIYF,TGTGCCAGCAGCCCCCAGAGCACCATATATTTT
TRBJ2-1,TRBV14,NA,few,CASSQDLLKNEQFF,TGTGCCAGCAGCCAAGATCTCCTGAAGAATGAGCAGTTCTTC
TRBJ2-1,TRBV6-6,TRBD2,NA,CASSGAGGSEQFF,TGTGCCAGCAGTGGAGCGGGAGGGAGCGAGCAGTTCTTC
TRBJ2-7,TRBV5-1,TRBD1,few,CASSLESGGRSYEQYF,TGCGCCAGCAGCTTGGAGTCAGGGGGCCGCTCCTACGAGCAGTACTTC
TRBJ2-1,TRBV2,NA,NA,CASSERGDTPYNEQFF,TGTGCCAGCAGTGAGAGGGGGGATACCCCCTACAATGAGCAGTTCTTC
TRBJ1-3,TRBV6-6,NA,NA,CASSRLSRETGNTIYF,TGTGCCAGCAGCCGGCTGTCCAGGGAAACTGGAAACACCATATATTTT